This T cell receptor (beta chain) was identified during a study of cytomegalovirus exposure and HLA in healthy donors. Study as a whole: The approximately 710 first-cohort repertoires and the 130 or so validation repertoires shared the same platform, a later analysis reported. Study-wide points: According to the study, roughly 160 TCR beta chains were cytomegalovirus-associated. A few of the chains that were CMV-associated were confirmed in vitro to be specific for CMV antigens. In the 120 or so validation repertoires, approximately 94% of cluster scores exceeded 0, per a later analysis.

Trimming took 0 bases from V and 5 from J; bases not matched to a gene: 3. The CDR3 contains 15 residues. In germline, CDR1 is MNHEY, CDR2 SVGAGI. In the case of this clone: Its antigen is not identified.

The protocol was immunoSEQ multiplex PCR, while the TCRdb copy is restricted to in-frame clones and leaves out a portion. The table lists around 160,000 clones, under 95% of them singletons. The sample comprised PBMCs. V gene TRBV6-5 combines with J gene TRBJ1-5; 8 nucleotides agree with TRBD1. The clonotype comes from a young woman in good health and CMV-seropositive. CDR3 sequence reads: CASSYSAGGYQPQHF. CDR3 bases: TGTGCCAGCAGTTACTCGGCAGGGGGCTATCAGCCCCAGCATTTT.